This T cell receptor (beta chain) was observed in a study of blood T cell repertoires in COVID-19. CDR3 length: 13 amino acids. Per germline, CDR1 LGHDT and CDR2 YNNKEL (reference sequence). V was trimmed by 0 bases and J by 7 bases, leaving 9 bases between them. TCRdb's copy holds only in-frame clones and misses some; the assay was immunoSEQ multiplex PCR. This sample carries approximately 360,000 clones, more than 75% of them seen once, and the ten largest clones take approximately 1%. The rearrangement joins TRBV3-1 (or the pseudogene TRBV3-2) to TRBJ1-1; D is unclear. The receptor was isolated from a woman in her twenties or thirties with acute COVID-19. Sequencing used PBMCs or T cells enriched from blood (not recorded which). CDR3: CASSQEVTGEAFF. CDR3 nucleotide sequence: TGTGCCAGCAGCCAAGAGGTTACTGGTGAAGCTTTCTTT.